This TCR beta chain was captured in a study of Ad26.COV2.S vaccination and SARS-CoV-2 variants (dated by TCRdb to about 2021). With regard to the full study: Vaccine-arm donors were drawn from COV1001, a multicentre, randomized, double-blind, placebo-controlled phase I-IIa trial of Ad26.COV2.S in healthy adults. Participants in the trial were split at random into five groups of five each, receiving low-dose or high-dose Ad26.COV2.S once or twice, or else placebo on both occasions. Ad26.COV2.S was administered intramuscularly at 5 x 10^10 or 1 x 10^11 viral particles, either as a single shot or as two shots given 56 days apart. The TCR-sequenced set comprised approximately 32 samples: approximately 19 Ad26.COV2.S vaccine recipients, 5 placebo recipients and 8 SARS-CoV-2 convalescent individuals. The specificity and breadth of SARS-CoV-2-reactive T cell receptors after Ad26.COV2.S vaccination were assessed by TCRbeta repertoire sequencing. Throughout the experiments and outcome assessment, investigators stayed blinded to trial group allocation. Overall study results and their limits: The authors noted that total T cell responses may have been underestimated by the TCR breadth and depth analyses. After vaccination, spike-specific CD8+ and CD4+ T cell responses were reported to show substantial breadth. Compared with placebo recipients, Ad26.COV2.S recipients showed higher spike-specific TCR breadth (P = 0.0014). Comparable non-spike TCR breadth was observed between vaccine and placebo recipients, consistent with only spike being contained in the vaccine. The study lacked the statistical power to compare responses across vaccine doses or regimens.

The immunoSEQ Assay was the method used to sequence TCRbeta CDR3 regions. After extraction, genomic DNA underwent amplification by bias-controlled multiplex PCR, followed by high-throughput sequencing. For the original study's pipeline: To quantify the absolute abundance of each unique TCRbeta CDR3 region, sequences were collapsed and filtered. T cell fraction was estimated by normalization of TCRbeta template counts to usable DNA, with usable DNA being measured through amplification of reference genes present in all nucleated cells. Repertoire TCRs were annotated as SARS-CoV-2-specific by exact matching of V gene, CDR3 amino acid sequence and J gene to a known reactive TCR set. The reference SARS-CoV-2 TCR set was derived from MIRA and filtered for enrichment in COVID-19-positive ImmuneCODE repertoires, a step that removed public or cross-reactive TCRs. Drawing on the MIRA antigens, annotated TCRs were analysed further at the level of specific ORF or position within ORF. Breadth was defined as the number of annotated unique rearrangements divided by the total number of unique productive rearrangements, and depth was defined as the summed frequency of the annotated unique rearrangements. Group comparisons of TCR breadth used two-sided Wilcoxon rank-sum tests. TCRdb re-hosts the immuneACCESS table, in-frame sequences only. Its copies lack some clones; in the studies checked, an unresolved V gene accounts for under half of them, and the cause for the rest is not known. V, J and clone size reflect that table, while D and trimming were determined from the DNA. For this sample the table gives hundreds of thousands of clones, of which less than 90% were detected only once. 6.4% of the sample belongs to the ten largest clones.

As to this clone: There is no known antigen for this receptor. Nothing much larger sits one base from this clone, and base qualities are not available.

The treatment or condition label of this sample denotes: approximately 18 received Ad26.COV2.S at low or high dose, single or two shots; about 5 received placebo; per-sample allocation not given. For vaccine and placebo recipients, the sequenced repertoires came from samples collected on day 63 after the first injection. In Cohort 1b, fewer than 30 adults aged 18-55 years were enrolled at a single site in Boston, USA, between 29 July and 7 August 2020. Ad26.COV2.S was a replication-incompetent adenovirus type 26 vector expressing a prefusion-stabilized SARS-CoV-2 spike protein from the original Wuhan strain. V loses 4 bases, J loses 1 base, and the germline ends lie 8 bases apart. CDR1 is given as SGDLS and CDR2 as YYNGEE, both from the germline V gene. The CDR3 has 13 amino acids, counting the end cysteine and phenylalanine. The entry retains the CDR3 DNA only, 39 bases that are in frame from base 1.

This specimen was peripheral blood, taken in a trial of Ad26.COV2.S vaccine versus placebo. The sequence was obtained from a person aged 18 to 59 who received the Ad26.COV2.S COVID-19 vaccine or a placebo. The V and J segments used are TRBV9 and TRBJ1-1, with the D gene not confidently named. In nucleotides, the sequence is TGTGCCAGCAGCTTTAGATCGAACACTGAAGCTTTCTTT. Translated, it reads CASSFRSNTEAFF.